This T cell receptor (beta chain) was sequenced in a study of CD8 T cells in Susac syndrome. Sequencing of TCR beta covered CD8+ and CD4+ T cells obtained from blood. Treatment-naive patients with stable or active relapsing-remitting disease were the multiple sclerosis controls. Negative isolation yielded the CD8+ and CD4+ T cells, while FACS enriched the TEMRA cells. RNA, at about 0.5 to 1 ug, was reverse transcribed with random hexamers. Multiplex PCR with immunoSEQ amplified the TCR beta CDR3 across 54 Vbeta and 13 Jbeta. Via MiXCR, TCRdb re-called the immunoSEQ multiplex PCR reads, giving one row per CDR3 protein. In the table there are about 210,000 distinct CDR3 sequences, 95% of which are singletons. Germline assignment: CDR1 SQVTM and CDR2 ANQGSEA. After removal of 6 bases from V and 8 bases from J, the junction contained 10 bases not matched to a gene. The length of the CDR3 is 15 residues.

This TCR derives from a human donor with multiple sclerosis. V gene TRBV29-1 combines with J gene TRBJ2-2; the match to TRBD2 covers 12 bases. Material: CD4+ T cells from PBMCs. The CDR3 loop reads CSVARTSGNLGELFF. CDR3 DNA sequence: TGCAGCGTGGCCCGGACTAGCGGGAATCTTGGGGAGCTGTTTTTT.